The 32 T cell receptor beta chains presented below share a single source sample, sequenced in a study of blood T cell repertoires in COVID-19. Using immunoSEQ multiplex PCR, the repertoire was profiled, and TCRdb retains in-frame clones only, with some absent. The table has 200,000 to 250,000 clones, approximately 91% seen once. Sequencing input: peripheral blood. The receptor set was obtained from a woman aged 55 to 70 with acute or convalescent COVID-19.

The chain's CDR3 is CASSIDLLAGLHTGELFF. The CDR3 nucleotides are TGTGCCAGTAGTATAGATCTCTTGGCGGGGCTGCATACCGGGGAGCTGTTTTTT. The chain carries TRBV19 and TRBJ2-2, with a possible D match to TRBD2 (6 bases). V was clipped by 0 bases and J by 5 bases, with 19 bases between them. The germline CDR1 and CDR2 sequences are LNHDA and SQIVND (reference sequence). This CDR3 spans 18 amino acids.

The gene calls are TRBV21-1 and TRBJ1-3; the table gives TRBD1 as D, unverified against the DNA. TRBV21-1 is marked as a pseudogene. This CDR3 spans 16 amino acids. This CDR3 reads CASSPRGQAKRNTIYF. Here the CDR3 DNA reads TGTGCCAGCAGCCCCCGCGGACAGGCGAAGAGAAACACCATATATTTT.

The CDR3 nucleotides are TGTGCCAGCAGCTTAGGGCGGGAGACCGATACGCAGTATTTT. Translation gives CASSLGRETDTQYF. The V call is TRBV7-8, the J call TRBJ2-3; TRBD2 agrees at 7 bases. After removal of 1 base from V and 6 bases from J, the junction contained 4 bases not matched to a gene. The CDR3 spans 14 residues. The germline V gene has CDR1 SGHVS and CDR2 FQNEAQ.

The chain employs TRBV18 and TRBJ2-6; a possible D gene is TRBD2 (5 bases). V was shortened by 3 bases and J by 2 bases, with 8 bases between the two germline ends. Germline-derived CDR1 and CDR2 are KGHSH and LQKENI. This CDR3 comprises 15 residues. Written as DNA, the CDR3 is TGTGCCAGCTCACCTGCGGGTGCTGGGGCCAACGTCCTGACTTTC. Translation gives CASSPAGAGANVLTF.

This rearrangement joins TRBV11-2 to TRBJ2-1; D perhaps matches TRBD2 (6 bases). CDR1 and CDR2 from the germline V gene are SGHAT and FQNNGV. CDR3 length: 18 residues. V dropped 4 bases and J dropped 2 bases, with 21 bases sitting between them. The CDR3 protein is CASSSPGRDEETYNEQFF. The DNA for the CDR3 is TGTGCCAGCAGCTCTCCGGGGCGGGACGAGGAAACCTACAATGAGCAGTTCTTC.

The gene calls are TRBV11-2 and TRBJ2-7; 10 positions match TRBD1. This CDR3 contains 16 residues. Trimming cost V 5 bases and J 7 bases; bases outside gene matches: 14. Germline assignment: CDR1 SGHAT and CDR2 FQNNGV. CDR3 protein: CASSLRRDRGSREQYF. The CDR3 DNA is TGTGCCAGCAGCCTGAGGAGGGACAGGGGTTCAAGGGAGCAGTACTTC.

The CDR3: CASSTDRGIVYGYTF. CDR3 DNA: TGTGCCAGCAGCACTGACAGGGGAATCGTTTATGGCTACACCTTC. This chain connects TRBV5-6 to TRBJ1-2; 8 bases agree with TRBD1. J gave up 5 bases and V 4 bases, and 10 bases lay outside the gene matches. The CDR3 sequence is 15 residues long. Germline loops: CDR1 SGHDT, CDR2 YYEEEE.

The genes are TRBV18 and TRBJ2-7, with 10 bases fitting TRBD1. This CDR3 comprises 15 residues. Germline V gene data show CDR1 as KGHSH and CDR2 as LQKENI. The ends lost 3 bases at V and 1 base at J; junction bases unmatched: 3. The CDR3 bases are TGTGCCAGCTCACCCGTGGGACAGGGGTCCTACGAGCAGTACTTC. It is translated as CASSPVGQGSYEQYF. The variable domain in full, with the rest retrieved from reference TRBV18 and TRBJ2-7, is NAGVMQNPRHLVRRRGQEARLRCSPMKGHSHVYWYRQLPEEGLKFMVYLQKENIIDESGMPKERFSAEFPKEGPSILRIQQVVRGDSAAYFCASSPVGQGSYEQYFGPGTRLTVT.

The genes are TRBV6-5 and TRBJ1-2, with 7 bases fitting TRBD1. J lost 8 bases, V lost 7 bases, and 10 bases had no gene match. The CDR3 is 13 residues long. The germline CDR1 and CDR2 sequences are MNHEY and SVGAGI. The CDR3 sequence: CASNEQGSDGYTF. In DNA, the CDR3 is TGTGCCAGCAACGAACAGGGGTCGGACGGCTACACCTTC.

The gene calls are TRBV6-5 and TRBJ2-3; D unclear. Germline CDR1 reads MNHEY; CDR2 reads SVGAGI. The CDR3 covers 12 residues. V was clipped by 6 bases and J by 4 bases, with 8 bases between them. CDR3 coding DNA: TGTGCCAGCAGCTCCCAGTCAGATACGCAGTATTTT. It codes for CASSSQSDTQYF.

The gene calls are TRBV19 and TRBJ1-1; tentatively, D is TRBD1 (6 bases). CDR3 length: 14 residues. V gave up 7 bases and J gave up 4 bases, with 16 bases separating them. Germline V lookup: CDR1 LNHDA, CDR2 SQIVND (reference sequence). The CDR3 is CASTAGGHRTEAFF. CDR3 nucleotide sequence: TGTGCCAGTACAGCCGGGGGGCATCGCACTGAAGCTTTCTTT.

V is TRBV6-2 or TRBV6-3 and J is TRBJ2-7, with D uncertain. V dropped 2 bases and J dropped 4 bases, with 6 bases sitting between them. Germline CDR1 MNHEY, CDR2 SVGEGT. This CDR3 spans 12 amino acids. CDR3 sequence (DNA): TGTGCCAGCAGTTACGTGGCTTACGAGCAGTACTTC. Translated: CASSYVAYEQYF.

The chain couples TRBV28 to TRBJ2-1; 9 nucleotides agree with TRBD2. The CDR3 is 15 residues long. Germline V gene data show CDR1 as MDHEN and CDR2 as SYDVKM. Losses at the gene ends were 5 bases for V and 4 bases for J; bases not matched to a gene: 6. The CDR3 DNA is TGTGCCAGCAGTCTAGCGGGATCAGTGTACAATGAGCAGTTCTTC. It translates to CASSLAGSVYNEQFF.

The rearrangement joins TRBV5-6 to TRBJ2-7, with 7 bases fitting TRBD2. J was trimmed by 1 base and V by 0 bases; bases with no gene match: 7. Germline CDR1 and CDR2: SGHDT and YYEEEE. The CDR3 has 16 amino acids. CDR3 sequence reads: CASSLGAGATSYEQYF. CDR3 coding DNA: TGTGCCAGCAGCTTGGGGGCGGGAGCAACGTCCTACGAGCAGTACTTC.

This chain joins TRBV6-4 and TRBJ2-1, with no clear D. The CDR3 totals 14 residues. Trimming removed 0 bases at V and 5 bases at J, with 8 bases between. The germline V gene has CDR1 MRHNA and CDR2 SNTAGT. The CDR3 protein is CASSDSGFNNEQFF. In DNA form, the CDR3 reads TGTGCCAGCAGTGACTCGGGCTTCAACAATGAGCAGTTCTTC.

In the case of this clone: Additional DNA sequences in this sample encode the identical CDR3. DNA for the CDR3: TGTGCCAGCAGTCGGGACAGGTCCTACAATGAGCAGTTCTTC. Its protein is CASSRDRSYNEQFF. The chain employs TRBV7-2 and TRBJ2-1, with 8 bases identical to TRBD1. Per the germline V gene, CDR1 is SGHTA and CDR2 is FQGNSA. The CDR3 is 14 amino acids. Trimming at V came to 6 bases and at J to 1 base, leaving 2 bases not matched to a gene.

This clone was seen just once. The gene calls are TRBV19 and TRBJ1-4; TRBD1 aligns across 10 bases. V trimming: 3 bases; J trimming: 8 bases; junction bases outside the gene matches: 9. The germline V gene encodes CDR1 LNHDA and CDR2 SQIVND (reference sequence). This CDR3 is 16 amino acids long. The CDR3 DNA follows: TGTGCCAGTAGTATTGACAGGGGGCAATCAAGAGAAAAACTGTTTTTT. Translation: CASSIDRGQSREKLFF. The whole variable domain, remainder taken from reference TRBV19 and TRBJ1-4, is DGGITQSPKYLFRKEGQNVTLSCEQNLNHDAMYWYRQDPGQGLRLIYYSQIVNDFQKGDIAEGYSVSREKKESFPLTVTSAQKNPTAFYLCASSIDRGQSREKLFFGSGTQLSVL.

This chain connects TRBV19 to TRBJ1-5; D is unclear. V was trimmed by 0 bases and J by 6 bases, leaving 9 bases between them. The germline V gene has CDR1 LNHDA and CDR2 SQIVND (reference sequence). The CDR3 loop spans 14 amino acids. The CDR3 DNA sequence: TGTGCCAGTAGTATAGACAAGGGAGGTCAGCCCCAGCATTTT. Its protein is CASSIDKGGQPQHF.

The V call is TRBV6-1, the J call TRBJ1-1; D unresolved. The V and J ends lost 2 bases and 4 bases respectively, with 8 bases between them. CDR1 is MNHNS and CDR2 is SASEGT in the germline V gene. This CDR3 is 13 amino acids long. CDR3: CASSELMSTEAFF. In nucleotides, the CDR3 is TGTGCCAGCAGTGAATTAATGAGCACTGAAGCTTTCTTT.

DNA of the CDR3: TGTGCCAGCTCACCCGGGGGGGTCGAGGGTCAGCCCCAGCATTTT. It codes for CASSPGGVEGQPQHF. The rearrangement links TRBV18 to TRBJ1-5, with a tentative D call TRBD1 (5 bases). Germline CDR1 reads KGHSH; CDR2 reads LQKENI. The CDR3 sequence is 15 residues long. V was pared by 3 bases and J by 6 bases, with 15 bases between.

This rearrangement joins TRBV6-6 to TRBJ1-3; D perhaps matches TRBD1 (5 bases). Deletions cut 3 bases from V and 1 base from J, with 13 bases between. The CDR3 runs to 16 residues. Germline V gene lookup returns CDR1 MNHNY and CDR2 SVGAGI (reference sequence). The CDR3 region is CASSYYGGISGNTIYF. In DNA form, the CDR3 reads TGTGCCAGCAGTTATTACGGGGGTATTTCTGGAAACACCATATATTTT.

The genes are TRBV30 and TRBJ1-5; D not resolved. This CDR3 region has 14 residues. V was trimmed by 5 bases and J by 0 bases, leaving 11 bases between them. Looked up from germline, CDR1 is GTSNPN and CDR2 is SVGIG (reference sequence). CDR3 nucleotides: TGTGCCTGGTCCCTGGCCCATAGCAATCAGCCCCAGCATTTT. Protein product: CAWSLAHSNQPQHF.

The chain joins TRBV18 to TRBJ1-2, with 7 bases that match TRBD1. CDR3 size: 15 residues. V trimming: 2 bases; J trimming: 4 bases; junction bases outside the gene matches: 7. The germline V gene has CDR1 KGHSH and CDR2 LQKENI. The CDR3 loop is CASSPFTGVLYGYTF. In DNA form, the CDR3 reads TGTGCCAGCTCACCATTCACAGGGGTCCTCTATGGCTACACCTTC.

This chain links TRBV3-1 (or the pseudogene TRBV3-2) with TRBJ2-3; possibly TRBD2 for D (5 bases). The CDR3 has 14 residues. CDR1 is LGHDT, CDR2 YNNKEL, per germline (reference sequence). V was pared by 0 bases and J by 4 bases, with 8 bases between. The CDR3 nucleotides are TGTGCCAGCAGCCAAGATCGCGGGCCAGATACGCAGTATTTT. It specifies CASSQDRGPDTQYF.

The chain combines TRBV7-3 with TRBJ2-7; 7 bases are a match to TRBD2. CDR1 and CDR2 (germline): SGHTA, FQGTGA. With 2 bases clipped from V and 3 bases from J, the junction kept 7 bases outside the gene matches. There are 15 residues in the CDR3. CDR3 protein: CASSLVDGGSYEQYF. The CDR3 nucleotides are TGTGCCAGCAGCTTAGTCGACGGCGGGAGCTACGAGCAGTACTTC.

This chain joins TRBV7-6 and TRBJ1-1; D is perhaps TRBD1 (6 bases). V was pared by 5 bases and J by 1 base, with 14 bases between. The CDR3 has 15 amino acids. Germline V gene sequence: CDR1 SGHVS, CDR2 FNYEAQ. In DNA, the CDR3 is TGTGCCAGCAGCCTTCCAGCCAGGGGGAACACTGAAGCTTTCTTT. Translating it yields CASSLPARGNTEAFF.

This clone occurred once. CDR3 region: CASSETRYGANYGYTF. DNA for the CDR3: TGTGCCAGCAGCGAAACCCGGTACGGTGCTAACTATGGCTACACCTTC. The rearrangement uses TRBV9 and TRBJ1-2; D call uncertain. The length of the CDR3 is 16 residues. CDR1 SGDLS and CDR2 YYNGEE come from the germline V gene. Trimming removed 3 bases at V and 0 bases at J, with 15 bases between.

The chain carries TRBV10-3 and TRBJ2-4; 9 bases fit TRBD2. In germline, CDR1 is ENHRY, CDR2 SYGVKD. J lost 3 bases, V lost 0 bases, and 9 bases had no gene match. The CDR3 sequence is 18 residues long. CDR3 sequence: CAISESLAGVRGKNIQYF. DNA of the CDR3: TGTGCCATCAGTGAGTCGTTAGCGGGAGTTAGGGGCAAAAACATTCAGTACTTC.

This sequence joins TRBV7-2 and TRBJ2-5, with 15 nucleotides matching TRBD2. Germline V gives CDR1 SGHTA, CDR2 FQGNSA. There are 16 residues in the CDR3. The V and J ends lost 5 bases and 5 bases, in that order; junction bases with no gene match: 6. The CDR3 protein is CASSLGLAGGLETQYF. The CDR3 nucleotides are TGTGCCAGCAGCCTTGGACTAGCGGGAGGGTTGGAGACCCAGTACTTC.

The chain's CDR3 is CASSSGATNEQFF. The CDR3 region has the DNA TGCGCCAGCAGCTCGGGAGCGACCAATGAGCAGTTCTTC. The V and J genes are TRBV5-1 and TRBJ2-1; D perhaps matches TRBD2 (6 bases). The CDR3 contains 13 residues. V gave up 3 bases and J gave up 6 bases, with 10 bases separating them. The germline gives CDR1 SGHRS, CDR2 YFSETQ.

This clone was detected once. At the DNA level, this CDR3 is encoded by other sequences in the same sample as well. This chain uses TRBV19 with TRBJ1-1; possibly TRBD1 for D (5 bases). Per the germline V gene, CDR1 is LNHDA and CDR2 is SQIVND (reference sequence). CDR3 size: 14 residues. V was shortened by 3 bases and J by 0 bases, with 8 bases between the two germline ends. Here the CDR3 DNA reads TGTGCCAGTAGTATTACAGGACTGAACACTGAAGCTTTCTTT. Encoded protein: CASSITGLNTEAFF.

The rearrangement links TRBV19 to TRBJ1-1; D remains unclear. The CDR3 is made up of 15 amino acids. In germline, CDR1 is LNHDA, CDR2 SQIVND (reference sequence). Trimming cost V 3 bases and J 1 base, with 12 bases left between them. The CDR3 nucleotides read TGTGCCAGTAGTATCACAACACAATCGAACACTGAAGCTTTCTTT. Its protein product is CASSITTQSNTEAFF.